These T cell receptor beta chains were read from a single sample in a study of blood T cell repertoires in COVID-19. Profiled with immunoSEQ multiplex PCR; TCRdb holds only in-frame clones, not every one. The sample carries about 140,000 clones, approximately 86% recorded once. Sequenced sample: peripheral blood. The source is a human donor in a cohort sampled during active COVID-19. Each CDR3 is given without its conserved first and last residue. The order of the fields is CDR3 protein, clone size, V gene. Clone size is not always given. Where it is, it says once, few, many or a class for expanded clones.

CDR3 protein: ASRDFSGANVLT
clone size: -
V gene: TRBV19

CDR3 protein: ASSPWGRGAGETQY
clone size: -
V gene: TRBV3-1/TRBV3-2

CDR3 protein: ASKEQSNGYT
clone size: -
V gene: TRBV19

CDR3 protein: SVGSGEGLKTQY
clone size: -
V gene: TRBV29-1

CDR3 protein: ASSSGTHNSPLH
clone size: -
V gene: TRBV28

CDR3 protein: ASSLGLSAKPFTDTQY
clone size: -
V gene: TRBV5-1

CDR3 protein: ASGRRDSNTEAF
clone size: -
V gene: TRBV27

CDR3 protein: ATRGSTFLETQY
clone size: -
V gene: TRBV24-1

CDR3 protein: ATEGGPYGYT
clone size: -
V gene: TRBV3-1/TRBV3-2

CDR3 protein: ASSLRGQETQY
clone size: -
V gene: TRBV28

CDR3 protein: AQGRVGETQY
clone size: -
V gene: TRBV30

CDR3 protein: ASSFAGGGADTQY
clone size: -
V gene: TRBV7-9

CDR3 protein: ASSLGDPYFPYEQY
clone size: -
V gene: TRBV7-2

CDR3 protein: ASSQTGRGRKAF
clone size: few
V gene: TRBV28

CDR3 protein: ASSYRVKHTEAF
clone size: -
V gene: TRBV2

CDR3 protein: ASRKGLAGIGETQY
clone size: -
V gene: TRBV28

CDR3 protein: ASSPGTSGGETQY
clone size: -
V gene: TRBV5-5

CDR3 protein: ASTPEEGGRVNTEAF
clone size: -
V gene: TRBV28

CDR3 protein: ASSPPTGGTDTQY
clone size: -
V gene: TRBV6-2/TRBV6-3

CDR3 protein: ASSLVFGVLQGSPLH
clone size: -
V gene: TRBV28